A selection of T cell receptor beta chains follows, all from one sample in a study of CD8 T cells in ankylosing spondylitis. One entry per CDR3 protein, called by TCRdb with MiXCR from the 5' RACE reads. The sample gives some 9,700 distinct CDR3 sequences, under 6.5% of which show up once; around 40% is in the top ten. Sequencing was carried out using blood, either unsorted or a sorted T cell fraction (not recorded which). These receptors were taken from a female donor with ankylosing spondylitis or in good health (not recorded which). Each CDR3 is given with its conserved first and last residue. The order of the fields is V gene, D gene, J gene, CDR3 length, clone size, CDR3 protein, CDR3 DNA. D genes are given only for firm matches. Size tells how often a clone was seen (once, few, many) or the class of an expanded clone, and some rows leave it out.

v_call: TRBV9
d_call: TRBD1
j_call: TRBJ1-1
cdr3_length: 14
clone_size: NA
cdr3_aa: CASGRTGMNTEAFF
cdr3_nt: TGTGCCAGCGGGAGGACAGGGATGAACACTGAAGCTTTCTTT

v_call: TRBV9
d_call: TRBD1
j_call: TRBJ1-5
cdr3_length: 14
clone_size: many
cdr3_aa: CASSVAGGGQPQHF
cdr3_nt: TGTGCCAGCAGCGTAGCAGGGGGCGGACAGCCCCAGCATTTT

v_call: TRBV7-8
d_call: NA
j_call: TRBJ2-7
cdr3_length: 14
clone_size: NA
cdr3_aa: CASSFRDPSYEQYF
cdr3_nt: TGTGCCAGCAGCTTCAGGGACCCATCCTACGAGCAGTACTTC

v_call: TRBV9
d_call: TRBD2
j_call: TRBJ2-3
cdr3_length: 17
clone_size: many
cdr3_aa: CASSPKVAGGPSDTQYF
cdr3_nt: TGTGCCAGCAGCCCCAAGGTAGCGGGAGGGCCGTCAGATACGCAGTATTTT

v_call: TRBV9
d_call: NA
j_call: TRBJ2-7
cdr3_length: 16
clone_size: many
cdr3_aa: CASSVGGSGSSYEQYF
cdr3_nt: TGTGCCAGCAGCGTAGGTGGGAGTGGCAGCTCGTACGAGCAGTACTTC

v_call: TRBV9
d_call: NA
j_call: TRBJ2-7
cdr3_length: 14
clone_size: NA
cdr3_aa: CASSVADQLGEQYF
cdr3_nt: TGTGCCAGCAGCGTAGCCGATCAACTCGGCGAGCAGTACTTC

v_call: TRBV9
d_call: TRBD2
j_call: TRBJ2-7
cdr3_length: 15
clone_size: many
cdr3_aa: CASSTTSDSSYEQYF
cdr3_nt: TGTGCCAGCAGCACAACTAGCGATTCTTCCTACGAGCAGTACTTC

v_call: TRBV9
d_call: NA
j_call: TRBJ2-1
cdr3_length: 12
clone_size: many
cdr3_aa: CASSADYNEQFF
cdr3_nt: TGTGCCAGCAGCGCAGACTACAATGAGCAGTTCTTC

v_call: TRBV9
d_call: NA
j_call: TRBJ1-1
cdr3_length: 15
clone_size: many
cdr3_aa: CASSVGWGGGTEAFF
cdr3_nt: TGTGCCAGCAGCGTAGGGTGGGGAGGAGGCACTGAAGCTTTCTTT

v_call: TRBV9
d_call: TRBD2
j_call: TRBJ2-1
cdr3_length: 16
clone_size: many
cdr3_aa: CASSVLGLAGYNEQFF
cdr3_nt: TGTGCCAGCAGCGTCCTGGGACTAGCGGGGTACAATGAGCAGTTCTTC

v_call: TRBV9
d_call: NA
j_call: TRBJ1-1
cdr3_length: 13
clone_size: many
cdr3_aa: CASSAGGQTEAFF
cdr3_nt: TGTGCCAGCAGCGCCGGGGGCCAGACTGAAGCTTTCTTT

v_call: TRBV9
d_call: NA
j_call: TRBJ2-1
cdr3_length: 13
clone_size: many
cdr3_aa: CASTWGDNNEQFF
cdr3_nt: TGTGCCAGCACCTGGGGGGATAACAATGAGCAGTTCTTC

v_call: TRBV9
d_call: NA
j_call: TRBJ1-5
cdr3_length: 15
clone_size: many
cdr3_aa: CASSASDGFGQPQHF
cdr3_nt: TGTGCCAGCAGCGCCTCCGATGGGTTTGGTCAGCCCCAGCATTTT

v_call: TRBV9
d_call: NA
j_call: TRBJ2-3
cdr3_length: 16
clone_size: NA
cdr3_aa: CASSPSLRGALDTQYF
cdr3_nt: TGTGCCAGCAGCCCCAGTCTCCGAGGCGCCCTTGATACGCAGTATTTT

v_call: TRBV9
d_call: NA
j_call: TRBJ2-7
cdr3_length: 15
clone_size: medium-sized
cdr3_aa: CASSRSVDVSYEQYF
cdr3_nt: TGTGCCAGCAGCCGTAGTGTAGACGTATCCTACGAGCAGTACTTC

v_call: TRBV9
d_call: NA
j_call: TRBJ2-5
cdr3_length: 15
clone_size: many
cdr3_aa: CASSVGGGPQETQYF
cdr3_nt: TGTGCCAGCAGCGTAGGGGGGGGGCCCCAAGAGACCCAGTACTTC

v_call: TRBV9
d_call: NA
j_call: TRBJ2-1
cdr3_length: 14
clone_size: many
cdr3_aa: CASSVAGYGNEQFF
cdr3_nt: TGTGCCAGCAGCGTAGCAGGGTACGGCAATGAGCAGTTCTTC

v_call: TRBV9
d_call: TRBD2
j_call: TRBJ2-5
cdr3_length: 16
clone_size: few
cdr3_aa: CASSVPSGGSWETQYF
cdr3_nt: TGTGCCAGCAGCGTACCATCCGGCGGGAGTTGGGAGACCCAGTACTTC

v_call: TRBV1
d_call: NA
j_call: TRBJ2-7
cdr3_length: 10
clone_size: many
cdr3_aa: CTKRGYEQYF
cdr3_nt: TGCACTAAGAGGGGCTACGAGCAGTACTTC

v_call: TRBV9
d_call: NA
j_call: TRBJ2-6
cdr3_length: 14
clone_size: many
cdr3_aa: CASSAHNGANVLTF
cdr3_nt: TGTGCCAGCAGCGCCCATAATGGGGCCAACGTCCTGACTTTC

v_call: TRBV9
d_call: NA
j_call: TRBJ1-5
cdr3_length: 13
clone_size: many
cdr3_aa: CASSAGGNQPQHF
cdr3_nt: TGTGCCAGCAGCGCGGGCGGCAATCAGCCCCAGCATTTT

v_call: TRBV9
d_call: TRBD2
j_call: TRBJ2-5
cdr3_length: 15
clone_size: many
cdr3_aa: CASSAGTSGEETQYF
cdr3_nt: TGTGCCAGCAGCGCCGGGACTAGCGGAGAAGAGACCCAGTACTTC

v_call: TRBV9
d_call: TRBD2
j_call: TRBJ2-1
cdr3_length: 13
clone_size: NA
cdr3_aa: CASSNGRAFEQFF
cdr3_nt: TGTGCCAGCTCTAACGGGAGGGCCTTTGAGCAGTTCTTC

v_call: TRBV9
d_call: NA
j_call: TRBJ2-3
cdr3_length: 15
clone_size: many
cdr3_aa: CASSAGGAYTDTQYF
cdr3_nt: TGTGCCAGCAGCGCAGGCGGGGCCTACACAGATACGCAGTATTTT

v_call: TRBV9
d_call: TRBD2
j_call: TRBJ2-1
cdr3_length: 14
clone_size: many
cdr3_aa: CASSVETSGNEQFF
cdr3_nt: TGTGCCAGCAGCGTAGAAACTAGCGGCAATGAGCAGTTCTTC

v_call: TRBV9
d_call: NA
j_call: TRBJ1-2
cdr3_length: 15
clone_size: medium-sized
cdr3_aa: CASSVVDGNNYGYTF
cdr3_nt: TGTGCCAGCAGCGTAGTTGACGGGAATAACTATGGCTACACCTTC

v_call: TRBV9
d_call: NA
j_call: TRBJ1-6
cdr3_length: 12
clone_size: medium-sized
cdr3_aa: CASSGDNSPLHF
cdr3_nt: TGTGCCAGCAGCGGTGATAATTCACCCCTCCACTTT

v_call: TRBV9
d_call: NA
j_call: TRBJ2-7
cdr3_length: 11
clone_size: many
cdr3_aa: CASSKDYEQYF
cdr3_nt: TGTGCCAGCAGCAAAGACTACGAGCAGTACTTC

v_call: TRBV9
d_call: NA
j_call: TRBJ1-2
cdr3_length: 15
clone_size: medium-sized
cdr3_aa: CASSVREGNNYGYTF
cdr3_nt: TGTGCCAGCAGCGTAAGGGAGGGTAATAACTATGGCTACACCTTC

v_call: TRBV9
d_call: NA
j_call: TRBJ2-3
cdr3_length: 13
clone_size: many
cdr3_aa: CASNYEGQDTQYF
cdr3_nt: TGTGCCAGCAACTATGAGGGCCAGGATACGCAGTATTTT

v_call: TRBV9
d_call: TRBD2
j_call: TRBJ2-2
cdr3_length: 17
clone_size: few
cdr3_aa: CASSEDLGGRGGGELFF
cdr3_nt: TGTGCCAGCAGCGAGGACCTGGGCGGGAGAGGTGGCGGGGAGCTGTTTTTT

v_call: TRBV9
d_call: NA
j_call: TRBJ2-2
cdr3_length: 15
clone_size: many
cdr3_aa: CASSVGLMNTGELFF
cdr3_nt: TGTGCCAGCAGCGTAGGTTTGATGAACACCGGGGAGCTGTTTTTT

v_call: TRBV9
d_call: NA
j_call: TRBJ2-7
cdr3_length: 14
clone_size: many
cdr3_aa: CASSVSGRAYEQYF
cdr3_nt: TGTGCCAGCAGCGTAAGTGGGAGAGCCTACGAGCAGTACTTC

v_call: TRBV9
d_call: TRBD2
j_call: TRBJ2-2
cdr3_length: 17
clone_size: many
cdr3_aa: CASSAGLTSGRAGELFF
cdr3_nt: TGTGCCAGCAGCGCCGGACTTACTAGCGGGAGGGCCGGGGAGCTGTTTTTT

v_call: TRBV9
d_call: NA
j_call: TRBJ2-1
cdr3_length: 15
clone_size: many
cdr3_aa: CASSEGGDSYNEQFF
cdr3_nt: TGTGCCAGCAGCGAGGGTGGGGATTCCTACAATGAGCAGTTCTTC

v_call: TRBV12-5
d_call: NA
j_call: TRBJ1-5
cdr3_length: 17
clone_size: many
cdr3_aa: CASGLVQTDVTNQPQHF
cdr3_nt: TGTGCTAGTGGTTTGGTACAAACGGACGTAACTAATCAGCCCCAGCATTTT

v_call: TRBV9
d_call: NA
j_call: TRBJ2-4
cdr3_length: 15
clone_size: many
cdr3_aa: CASSVGTGLKNIQYF
cdr3_nt: TGTGCCAGCAGCGTAGGTACAGGGTTGAAAAACATTCAGTACTTC

v_call: TRBV9
d_call: TRBD2
j_call: TRBJ2-5
cdr3_length: 16
clone_size: many
cdr3_aa: CASSAGLAGGRETQYF
cdr3_nt: TGTGCCAGCAGCGCCGGACTAGCGGGGGGGCGAGAGACCCAGTACTTC

v_call: TRBV9
d_call: NA
j_call: TRBJ1-1
cdr3_length: 14
clone_size: medium-sized
cdr3_aa: CASSVVAGESEAFF
cdr3_nt: TGTGCCAGCAGCGTAGTGGCAGGAGAATCTGAAGCTTTCTTT

v_call: TRBV9
d_call: TRBD2
j_call: TRBJ2-1
cdr3_length: 17
clone_size: many
cdr3_aa: CASSRQPREGSYNEQFF
cdr3_nt: TGTGCCAGCAGTAGGCAGCCGCGGGAGGGATCCTACAATGAGCAGTTCTTC

v_call: TRBV9
d_call: TRBD2
j_call: TRBJ2-3
cdr3_length: 16
clone_size: many
cdr3_aa: CASSSLAGGPTDTQYF
cdr3_nt: TGTGCCAGCAGCTCTCTAGCGGGGGGGCCTACAGATACGCAGTATTTT

v_call: TRBV9
d_call: TRBD2
j_call: TRBJ2-5
cdr3_length: 15
clone_size: many
cdr3_aa: CASSVSGADQETQYF
cdr3_nt: TGTGCCAGCAGCGTTAGCGGGGCCGACCAAGAGACCCAGTACTTC